Below, 23 T cell receptor beta chains from the same sample are listed, as sequenced in a study of blood T cell repertoires in COVID-19. Generated by immunoSEQ multiplex PCR, the TCRdb table keeps only in-frame clones and is missing some. The top ten clones hold 2% to 2.5% of a sample with around 300,000 clones, 88% of them seen once. Sample: PBMCs or T cells enriched from blood (not recorded which). The source is a woman aged 55-70 years in a cohort exposed to, infected with or recovered from COVID-19 (not recorded which).

The rearrangement joins TRBV7-3 to TRBJ2-2; 12 bases line up with TRBD2. The CDR3 sequence is 15 residues long. Germline-derived CDR1 and CDR2 are SGHTA and FQGTGA. Trimming cost V 3 bases and J 5 bases; bases outside gene matches: 1. The CDR3 is CASSLTSGRTGELFF. CDR3 DNA sequence: TGTGCCAGCAGCTTGACTAGCGGGAGAACCGGGGAGCTGTTTTTT.

This sequence joins TRBV7-8 and TRBJ1-2; 10 positions match TRBD1. V shed 5 bases and J 1 base; nucleotides not matched to a gene: 13. In germline, CDR1 is SGHVS, CDR2 FQNEAQ. This CDR3 region has 18 residues. DNA of the CDR3: TGTGCCAGCAGCCGACCCTCCTCCGGGACAGGGGTTAACTATGGCTACACCTTC. It is translated as CASSRPSSGTGVNYGYTF.

The chain joins TRBV30 to TRBJ1-4; 8 positions agree with TRBD1. This CDR3 is 13 amino acids long. Germline V CDR1 and CDR2: GTSNPN, SVGIG (reference sequence). V lost 1 base, J lost 5 bases, and 0 bases stayed unmatched. For the CDR3, the DNA is TGTGCCTGGAGTGGACAGGGGAATGAAAAACTGTTTTTT. Translation: CAWSGQGNEKLFF.

The chain uses TRBV5-4 and TRBJ1-1; D gene uncertain. V dropped 4 bases and J dropped 9 bases, with 16 bases sitting between them. The CDR3 totals 13 residues. Germline V lookup: CDR1 SGHNT, CDR2 YYREEE (reference sequence). Written as DNA, the CDR3 is TGTGCCAGCAGCCCCCAATCACGAGCCCAAGCTTTCTTT. It yields the protein CASSPQSRAQAFF.

The rearrangement joins TRBV2 to TRBJ2-2; TRBD2 is a possible D gene (5 bases). The CDR3 extends over 14 amino acids. Germline CDR1 and CDR2: SNHLY and FYNNEI. Trimming removed 5 bases at V and 6 bases at J, with 13 bases between. This CDR3 is CASSTTISAGELFF. In DNA, the CDR3 is TGTGCCAGCAGTACGACTATCTCGGCCGGGGAGCTGTTTTTT.

The V gene is TRBV20-1, the J gene TRBJ1-2; D not certain. Germline V CDR1 and CDR2: DFQATT, SNEGSKA (reference sequence). V lost 3 bases to trimming and J lost 5 bases, with 16 bases between them. The CDR3 consists of 14 residues. The CDR3 is CSASRPGLYYGYTF. CDR3 DNA sequence: TGCAGTGCTAGTCGGCCGGGTCTATATTATGGCTACACCTTC.

To note about this clone: Other DNA sequences in this sample translate to the same CDR3. CDR3 sequence reads: CASSQSFSGNTIYF. The CDR3 coding sequence is TGTGCCAGCAGCCAGTCCTTCTCTGGAAACACCATATATTTT. J is TRBJ1-3 and V is TRBV3-1 (or the pseudogene TRBV3-2); D not resolved. V was trimmed by 3 bases and J by 0 bases, leaving 6 bases between them. CDR1 is LGHDT, CDR2 YNNKEL, per germline (reference sequence). The CDR3 loop spans 14 amino acids.

This chain connects TRBV28 to TRBJ2-5, with D perhaps matching TRBD2 (6 bases). From germline, CDR1 is MDHEN and CDR2 SYDVKM. This CDR3 comprises 15 residues. V lost 6 bases and J lost 5, with 19 bases in between. CDR3 in DNA: TGTGCCAGCAGGAAGGGACTCCATGGAGGGGAGACCCAGTACTTC. It encodes CASRKGLHGGETQYF.

This chain links TRBV4-2 with TRBJ1-6, with 7 bases matching TRBD1. The V segment lost 0 bases and the J segment 10 bases; nucleotides outside the gene matches: 6. Looked up from germline, CDR1 is LGHNA and CDR2 is YNFKEQ. This CDR3 comprises 15 residues. CDR3 in amino acids: CASSQDLRGQSPLHF. In nucleotides, the CDR3 is TGTGCCAGCAGCCAAGATCTAAGGGGGCAGTCACCCCTCCACTTT.

This clone has only a few counts. This sequence joins TRBV6-5 and TRBJ2-5, with a possible D match to TRBD2 (5 bases). Germline CDR1 MNHEY, CDR2 SVGAGI. V dropped 9 bases and J dropped 7 bases, with 18 bases sitting between them. The CDR3 is 13 amino acids. The CDR3 protein is CASNPAGSGTQYF. For the CDR3, the DNA is TGTGCCAGTAATCCGGCGGGTAGTGGGACCCAGTACTTC.

J is TRBJ2-3 and V is TRBV10-3, with 7 bases matching TRBD1. After removal of 5 bases from V and 2 bases from J, the junction contained 7 bases not matched to a gene. The germline V gene has CDR1 ENHRY and CDR2 SYGVKD. This CDR3 spans 15 amino acids. Written as DNA, the CDR3 is TGTGCCATCAGTCGGACAGGAGACACCACAGATACGCAGTATTTT. Protein: CAISRTGDTTDTQYF.

The V and J genes are TRBV9 and TRBJ1-5, with D tentatively TRBD1 (5 bases). The CDR3 is 15 residues long. V gave up 0 bases and J gave up 4 bases, with 11 bases separating them. Germline CDR1 and CDR2: SGDLS and YYNGEE. CDR3 coding DNA: TGTGCCAGCAGCGTAGAGGGGTCGCCTAATCAGCCCCAGCATTTT. Protein sequence: CASSVEGSPNQPQHF. The whole variable domain, remainder taken from reference TRBV9 and TRBJ1-5, is DSGVTQTPKHLITATGQRVTLRCSPRSGDLSVYWYQQSLDQGLQFLIQYYNGEERAKGNILERFSAQQFPDLHSELNLSSLELGDSALYFCASSVEGSPNQPQHFGDGTRLSIL.

This clone was found a few times. This rearrangement joins TRBV1 to TRBJ2-7; no check of the table's D call, TRBD2, against the DNA was made. TRBV1 counts as a pseudogene. This CDR3 spans 15 amino acids. CDR3 bases: TGCACCAGCAGCCTGACTAGCGGGAGGGCCTACGAGCAGTACTTC. Translation: CTSSLTSGRAYEQYF.

V and J are TRBV29-1 and TRBJ2-7, with TRBD1 as a possible D gene (6 bases). The length of the CDR3 is 16 residues. The V end lost 2 bases, the J end lost 6 bases, and 23 bases lay between the germline ends. Germline CDR1 reads SQVTM; CDR2 reads ANQGSEA. CDR3 DNA sequence: TGCAGCGTTGAATTTCCTCAGGGGCTAAGCTCTAGCGAGCAGTACTTC. Encoded protein: CSVEFPQGLSSSEQYF.

The chain links TRBV28 to TRBJ2-1, with 8 bases aligning to TRBD2. Trimming at V came to 5 bases and at J to 5 bases, leaving 8 bases not matched to a gene. The CDR3 runs to 15 residues. The germline V gene has CDR1 MDHEN and CDR2 SYDVKM. CDR3 nucleotide sequence: TGTGCCAGCAGTCCCTCGGGACTAGGTGACAATGAGCAGTTCTTC. It is translated as CASSPSGLGDNEQFF.

The gene calls are TRBV19 and TRBJ2-1, with 12 nucleotides matching TRBD2. The trim removed 7 bases at V and 7 bases at J, leaving 8 bases unmatched. The CDR3 is made up of 15 amino acids. The germline V gene encodes CDR1 LNHDA and CDR2 SQIVND (reference sequence). CDR3 sequence reads: CASIPTSGGLNEQFF. CDR3 bases: TGTGCCAGTATTCCGACTAGCGGGGGTCTTAATGAGCAGTTCTTC.

This clone was counted once. The V gene is TRBV18, the J gene TRBJ2-7; TRBD2 aligns across 7 bases. The CDR3 runs to 14 residues. Germline values: CDR1 KGHSH, CDR2 LQKENI. The V gene end was trimmed by 6 bases and the J gene end by 0 bases; junction bases not matched to a gene: 5. The CDR3 nucleotides are TGTGCCAGCTCCTCGGGCGGGAGCTCCTACGAGCAGTACTTC. This translates into CASSSGGSSYEQYF.

The rearrangement joins TRBV5-1 to TRBJ2-1; 9 positions agree with TRBD2. The length of the CDR3 is 17 residues. Germline lookup yields CDR1 SGHRS and CDR2 YFSETQ. J gave up 6 bases and V 0 bases, and 10 bases lay outside the gene matches. CDR3 nucleotide sequence: TGCGCCAGCAGCTTGGGGAGGAATAGCGGGAGCCCCAATGAGCAGTTCTTC. Translating gives CASSLGRNSGSPNEQFF.

This chain uses TRBV7-2 with TRBJ1-2; 8 bases align to TRBD1. The V gene's germline CDR1 is SGHTA and CDR2 FQGNSA. The CDR3 is made up of 14 amino acids. V dropped 5 bases and J dropped 7; count of bases not matched to a gene: 9. The CDR3 sequence is CASSPTGQGFGYTF. CDR3 coding DNA: TGTGCCAGCAGCCCGACCGGACAGGGCTTTGGCTACACCTTC.

J is TRBJ2-7 and V is TRBV5-6; a weak D match, TRBD1 (5 bases). V was cut by 2 bases and J by 4 bases, with 7 bases left in between. Per germline, CDR1 SGHDT and CDR2 YYEEEE. The CDR3 spans 12 residues. Written as DNA, the CDR3 is TGTGCCAGCAGCTTAAGGGGTTACGAGCAGTACTTC. As protein: CASSLRGYEQYF.

V usage is TRBV7-8 and J usage is TRBJ2-1; 10 nucleotides line up with TRBD1. Germline V gives CDR1 SGHVS, CDR2 FQNEAQ. V lost 5 bases to trimming and J lost 7 bases; unmatched junction nucleotides: 8. This CDR3 spans 15 amino acids. This CDR3 is CASSVNRQGANEQFF. The CDR3, as DNA: TGTGCCAGCAGCGTTAATCGACAGGGGGCAAATGAGCAGTTCTTC.

V is TRBV28 and J is TRBJ2-7; 8 positions agree with TRBD1. Germline values: CDR1 MDHEN, CDR2 SYDVKM. The CDR3 has 17 residues. Trimming took 3 bases from V and 6 from J; bases not matched to a gene: 16. The CDR3 nucleotides are TGTGCCAGCAGTTTCCGGACCAGGGACAGGAGCCTCTTCGAGCAGTACTTC. Translating it yields CASSFRTRDRSLFEQYF.

This clone occurred once. This chain joins TRBV29-1 and TRBJ2-3, with TRBD2 matching over 10 bases. CDR1 is SQVTM, CDR2 ANQGSEA, per germline. Losses at the gene ends were 4 bases for V and 2 bases for J; bases not matched to a gene: 3. This CDR3 comprises 14 residues. The CDR3 DNA reads TGCAGCGTTGGGACTAGCGGCCTCACAGATACGCAGTATTTT. Its protein product is CSVGTSGLTDTQYF.